This paragraph reports one T cell receptor (beta chain). Its antigen is currently unknown. The V gene lost 1 base and the J gene lost 1 base, with 19 bases spanning the gap. The germline V gene encodes CDR1 KGHSH and CDR2 LQKENI. This CDR3 is built from 19 residues. These data belong to a study of CXCR4 blockade with PD-1 therapy in pancreatic cancer. General study points: More frequent amino acid clones had more nucleotide rearrangements, suggesting convergent selection. Tumor clonality averaged around 0.14 versus 0.05 in healthy blood, not predicting survival.

No neoadjuvant therapy was given before resection to the patients supplying these archived tumor blocks. The table came from immunoSEQ multiplex PCR; TCRdb's copy has only in-frame clones and leaves some out. Of about 5,200 clones in the sample, about 50% are singletons; the top ten hold 7.5% to 9%. The TCR originated in a human donor with pancreatic ductal adenocarcinoma. This chain links TRBV18 with TRBJ1-4; D possibly corresponds to TRBD1 (6 bases). Sequenced material: tumor tissue. The CDR3 region has the DNA TGTGCCAGCTCACCACTCCCATTGACAGGATTCTTAACTAATGAAAAACTGTTTTTT. Amino acid sequence: CASSPLPLTGFLTNEKLFF.